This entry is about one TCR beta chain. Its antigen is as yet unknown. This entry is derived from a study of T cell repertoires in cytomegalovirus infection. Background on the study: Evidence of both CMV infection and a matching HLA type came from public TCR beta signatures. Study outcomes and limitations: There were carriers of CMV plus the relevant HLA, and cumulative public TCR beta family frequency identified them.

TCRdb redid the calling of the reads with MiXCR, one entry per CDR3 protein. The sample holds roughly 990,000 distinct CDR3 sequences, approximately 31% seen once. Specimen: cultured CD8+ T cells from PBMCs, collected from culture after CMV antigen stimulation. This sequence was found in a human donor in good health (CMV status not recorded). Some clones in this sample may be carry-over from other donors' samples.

The chain's CDR3 is CASSFLRTRSISGANVLTF. DNA for the CDR3: TGTGCCAGCAGCTTCTTACGGACACGTTCTATCTCTGGGGCCAACGTCCTGACTTTC. This chain joins TRBV11-2 and TRBJ2-6; D is possibly TRBD1 (5 bases). Germline V gives CDR1 SGHAT, CDR2 FQNNGV. The CDR3 consists of 19 residues. Trimming removed 3 bases at V and 0 bases at J, with 18 bases between.